The 9 T cell receptor beta chains below were found in one sample sequenced in a study of cytomegalovirus exposure and HLA in healthy donors. PCR involved 60 Vbeta and 13 Jbeta primers. Sequenced by immunoSEQ multiplex PCR; TCRdb stores in-frame clones only, minus some. The table has about 160,000 clones, around nine tenths seen once; the top ten hold 0.85%. Material: PBMCs. These receptors all stem from a woman aged 25 to 39 in good health and CMV-seronegative.

The chain joins TRBV4-3 to TRBJ2-1, with TRBD2 as a possible D gene (6 bases). Per the germline V gene, CDR1 is LGHNA and CDR2 is YSLEER. The CDR3 spans 15 residues. V lost 1 base to trimming and J lost 7 bases, with 14 bases between them. The CDR3 nucleotides are TGCGCCAGCAGCCAAGTGCGGGGCACCTGGAATGAGCAGTTCTTC. Translated, it gives CASSQVRGTWNEQFF.

The chain employs TRBV14 and TRBJ2-2; weak D call: TRBD2 (7 bases). V was shortened by 4 bases and J by 8 bases, with 14 bases between the two germline ends. The length of the CDR3 is 14 residues. Per germline, CDR1 SGHDN and CDR2 FVKESK. CDR3 in amino acids: CASSPYGGRGELFF. The DNA of the CDR3 is TGTGCCAGCAGCCCCTACGGGGGGCGAGGGGAGCTGTTTTTT.

The chain combines TRBV7-2 with TRBJ2-5, with 9 bases that match TRBD2. The end of the DNA aligns better with TRBJ2-7, so the J call may be wrong. CDR3 length: 15 amino acids. Looked up from germline, CDR1 is SGHTA and CDR2 is FQGNSA. As DNA, the CDR3 is TGTGCCAGCAGCTACCTAGCGGGGAGCTCCTACGAGCAGTACTTC. It is translated as CASSYLAGSSYEQYF.

This clone was seen only a few times. The sample carries other DNA sequences with the same CDR3. The CDR3, as DNA: TGTGCCAGCAGCTTAGGGCGGGGGAACACTGAAGCTTTCTTT. Translation gives CASSLGRGNTEAFF. The rearrangement links TRBV7-6 to TRBJ1-1, with D unclear. Trimming stripped 1 base from V and 1 base from J, with 7 bases between. Germline loops: CDR1 SGHVS, CDR2 FNYEAQ. The CDR3 is 14 residues long.

The V call is TRBV11-2, the J call TRBJ2-3, with 8 bases aligning to TRBD1. Germline-derived CDR1 and CDR2 are SGHAT and FQNNGV. The CDR3 is 15 amino acids. V was pared by 2 bases and J by 2 bases, with 3 bases of the junction left unmatched. The chain's CDR3 is CASSLWDRNTDTQYF. The CDR3 DNA reads as TGTGCCAGCAGCTTATGGGACAGGAACACAGATACGCAGTATTTT.

CDR3 loop: CASSMASSGVASTDTQYF. The CDR3 nucleotides read TGCGCCAGCAGCATGGCATCTAGCGGAGTTGCTAGCACAGATACGCAGTATTTT. V and J are TRBV5-1 and TRBJ2-3, with 7 bases that match TRBD2. Per germline, CDR1 SGHRS and CDR2 YFSETQ. The CDR3 consists of 18 residues. V was clipped by 4 bases and J by 0 bases; unmatched bases: 14.

This clone has more than one count but fewer than ten. V gene TRBV11-3 combines with J gene TRBJ2-5, with D perhaps TRBD2 (5 bases). This CDR3 region has 13 residues. Between the trimmed V and J ends, which lost 3 bases and 5 bases, there was a span of 10 bases. CDR1 SGHNT and CDR2 YENEEA come from the germline V gene. Here the CDR3 reads CASSLRVGETQYF. CDR3 in DNA: TGTGCCAGCAGCTTGAGGGTTGGGGAGACCCAGTACTTC.

The J gene is TRBJ2-7, the V gene TRBV2, with 9 bases lining up with TRBD2. J was trimmed by 6 bases and V by 0 bases; bases with no gene match: 12. The CDR3 totals 17 residues. CDR1 is SNHLY, CDR2 FYNNEI, per germline. This chain's CDR3 is CASSEAVVAGAPSEQYF. DNA for the CDR3: TGTGCCAGCAGTGAAGCGGTGGTAGCGGGAGCACCTTCCGAGCAGTACTTC. The complete variable domain, with remaining parts taken from reference TRBV2 and TRBJ2-7, reads EPEVTQTPSHQVTQMGQEVILRCVPISNHLYFYWYRQILGQKVEFLVSFYNNEISEKSEIFDDQFSVERPDGSNFTLKIRSTKLEDSAMYFCASSEAVVAGAPSEQYFGPGTRLTVT.

V gene TRBV6-5 combines with J gene TRBJ2-7, with 10 nucleotides matching TRBD2. From germline, CDR1 is MNHEY and CDR2 SVGAGI. The CDR3 has 15 residues. With 5 bases clipped from V and 0 bases from J, the junction kept 4 bases outside the gene matches. This chain's CDR3 is CASSQREGPSYEQYF. CDR3 DNA: TGTGCCAGCAGTCAGCGGGAGGGCCCCTCCTACGAGCAGTACTTC.